One and the same sample provided the 12 T cell receptor beta chains below, sequenced in a study of blood T cells in healthy people across ages. A sample-barcoded 5' primer and a J-beta primer mix were used in a second PCR of about 7 to 12 cycles. MiXCR, run by TCRdb on the 5' RACE reads, gives a single entry per CDR3 protein. The sample contains about 570,000 distinct CDR3 sequences, roughly a quarter of which appear only once. Sample: blood. Receptor source: a woman in her seventies in good health.

This clonotype was seen ten or more times. DNA for the CDR3: TGTGCCACCAGTGAAGGGAGCCAAGAGACCCAGTACTTC. Translating it yields CATSEGSQETQYF. J is TRBJ2-5 and V is TRBV24-1, with a possible D match to TRBD2 (5 bases). The germline gives CDR1 KGHDR, CDR2 SFDVKD. V lost 4 bases and J 1 base, leaving 6 bases between the germline ends. This CDR3 spans 13 amino acids.

The chain is built from TRBV20-1 and TRBJ2-5; 10 nucleotides line up with TRBD2. CDR1 and CDR2 from the germline V gene are DFQATT and SNEGSKA (reference sequence). Trimming took 0 bases from V and 1 from J; bases not matched to a gene: 5. CDR3 length equals 16 residues. This CDR3 is CSARDSSGGFQETQYF. The DNA of the CDR3 is TGCAGTGCTAGAGATTCTAGCGGGGGCTTCCAAGAGACCCAGTACTTC.

The chain has TRBV7-9 and TRBJ2-4, with D hard to call. The length of the CDR3 is 13 residues. Between the trimmed V and J ends, which lost 6 bases and 8 bases, there was a span of 14 bases. Germline loops: CDR1 SEHNR, CDR2 FQNEAQ (reference sequence). The CDR3 DNA is TGTGCCAGCAGTCCCCCCAGGTTAGACATTCAGTACTTC. It is translated as CASSPPRLDIQYF.

In its sample, this clonotype was seen many times. The CDR3 region is CASSQGYAGGETQYF. CDR3 DNA: TGTGCCAGCAGCCAAGGGTACGCGGGCGGGGAGACCCAGTACTTC. The chain recombines TRBV3-1 with TRBJ2-5, with D perhaps matching TRBD2 (5 bases). Germline V CDR1 and CDR2: LGHDT, YNNKEL (reference sequence). The CDR3 covers 15 residues. Trimming left V 1 base short and J 5 bases short, with 14 bases between.

To note about this clonotype: At one of its ends the junction is not consistent with the germline gene, which may arise from a read error. The gene calls are TRBV3-1 and TRBJ2-5; perhaps TRBD1 as D (6 bases). The J call is uncertain, as TRBJ2-7 better fits the DNA end. Germline V gives CDR1 LGHDT, CDR2 YNNKEL (reference sequence). The CDR3 is 14 amino acids. The CDR3 region has the DNA TGTGCCGGCAGCCACAGGGTTAGCTCCTACGAGCAGTACTTC. Translation gives CAGSHRVSSYEQYF.

Details on this clonotype: At one boundary the junction diverges from the germline segment, which might be a read error. The genes are TRBV20-1 and TRBJ2-3; D may be TRBD1 (6 bases). CDR3 size: 15 residues. Germline assignment: CDR1 DFQATT and CDR2 SNEGSKA (reference sequence). The CDR3 sequence: CSASRDTQLPDTRYF. The CDR3 coding sequence is TGCAGTGCTTCACGGGACACCCAACTCCCAGATACGCGGTATTTT.

In its sample, this clonotype was seen a few times. This chain connects TRBV20-1 to TRBJ2-5; 7 positions match TRBD1. The J call may not be correct, given that the DNA end is closer to TRBJ2-7. The length of the CDR3 is 13 residues. CDR1 is DFQATT and CDR2 is SNEGSKA in the germline V gene (reference sequence). CDR3 DNA: TGCAGTGCTTCCGGGACAGCGATCTACGAGCAGTACTTC. This translates into CSASGTAIYEQYF.

This rearrangement joins TRBV20-1 to TRBJ2-3; D unresolved. Between the trimmed V and J ends, which lost 3 bases and 0 bases, there was a span of 7 bases. Germline CDR1 and CDR2: DFQATT and SNEGSKA (reference sequence). The CDR3 runs to 13 residues. The CDR3 sequence: CSASGPSTDTQYF. Here the CDR3 DNA reads TGCAGTGCTAGCGGGCCTAGCACAGATACGCAGTATTTT.

V usage is TRBV4-3 and J usage is TRBJ1-1; TRBD1 agrees at 10 bases. CDR3 size: 13 residues. Germline CDR1 is LGHNA and CDR2 is YSLEER. V shed 4 bases and J 11 bases; nucleotides not matched to a gene: 7. The CDR3 spells CASSPEDRGFAFF. CDR3 coding DNA: TGCGCCAGCAGCCCCGAGGACAGGGGGTTTGCTTTCTTT.

This clonotype was seen a handful of times. This chain links TRBV7-9 with TRBJ1-2; no firm D call. Deletions cut 3 bases from V and 7 bases from J, with 9 bases between. The CDR3 contains 12 residues. In germline, CDR1 is SEHNR, CDR2 FQNEAQ (reference sequence). This chain's CDR3 is CASSFEWSGYTF. DNA for the CDR3: TGTGCCAGCAGCTTTGAGTGGAGTGGCTACACCTTC.

The table lists this clonotype with a few counts. For the CDR3, the DNA is TGCAGCGGAGGAACGCAGGGGTCCGGGGAGCTGTTTTTT. As protein: CSGGTQGSGELFF. The chain uses TRBV29-1 and TRBJ2-2; a possible D gene is TRBD1 (6 bases). CDR3 length equals 13 residues. V lost 7 bases and J 6 bases, leaving 15 bases between the germline ends. The germline V gene has CDR1 SQVTM and CDR2 ANQGSEA.

This clonotype was detected a few times. The chain uses TRBV3-1 and TRBJ1-2, with 8 positions matching TRBD1. Germline CDR1 and CDR2: LGHDT and YNNKEL (reference sequence). V trimming: 4 bases; J trimming: 3 bases; junction bases outside the gene matches: 4. The CDR3 is made up of 14 amino acids. The CDR3 spells CASSRRGPDYGYTF. The DNA for the CDR3 is TGTGCCAGCAGCCGCAGGGGGCCGGACTATGGCTACACCTTC. Using reference TRBV3-1 and TRBJ1-2 for the parts outside the CDR3, the full variable domain is DTAVSQTPKYLVTQMGNDKSIKCEQNLGHDTMYWYKQDSKKFLKIMFSYNNKELIINETVPNRFSPKSPDKAHLNLHINSLELGDSAVYFCASSRRGPDYGYTFGSGTRLTVV.